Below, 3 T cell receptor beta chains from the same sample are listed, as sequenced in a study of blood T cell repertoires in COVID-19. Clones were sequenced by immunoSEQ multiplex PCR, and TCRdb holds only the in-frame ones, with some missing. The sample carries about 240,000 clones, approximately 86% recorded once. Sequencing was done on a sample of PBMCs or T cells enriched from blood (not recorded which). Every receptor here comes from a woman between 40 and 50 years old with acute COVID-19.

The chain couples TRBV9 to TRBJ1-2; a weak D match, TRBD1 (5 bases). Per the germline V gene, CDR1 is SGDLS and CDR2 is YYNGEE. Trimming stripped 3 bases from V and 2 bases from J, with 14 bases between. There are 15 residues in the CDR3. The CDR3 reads CASSAQTDLNYGYTF. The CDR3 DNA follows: TGTGCCAGCAGCGCTCAGACAGACTTAAACTATGGCTACACCTTC.

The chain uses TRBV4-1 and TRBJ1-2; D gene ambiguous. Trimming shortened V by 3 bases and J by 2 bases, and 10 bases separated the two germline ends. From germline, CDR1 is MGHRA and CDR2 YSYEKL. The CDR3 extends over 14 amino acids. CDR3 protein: CASSHEGTNYGYTF. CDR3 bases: TGCGCCAGCAGCCACGAGGGTACCAACTATGGCTACACCTTC.

The CDR3 spells CASSLLGDRGINYEQYF. The CDR3 coding sequence is TGTGCCAGCAGTTTATTGGGGGACAGGGGAATTAACTACGAGCAGTACTTC. V usage is TRBV28 and J usage is TRBJ2-7; 10 bases are a match to TRBD1. The CDR3 spans 17 residues. Germline trimming cut 1 base from V and 3 bases from J; bases unmatched to any gene: 9. Germline loops: CDR1 MDHEN, CDR2 SYDVKM.